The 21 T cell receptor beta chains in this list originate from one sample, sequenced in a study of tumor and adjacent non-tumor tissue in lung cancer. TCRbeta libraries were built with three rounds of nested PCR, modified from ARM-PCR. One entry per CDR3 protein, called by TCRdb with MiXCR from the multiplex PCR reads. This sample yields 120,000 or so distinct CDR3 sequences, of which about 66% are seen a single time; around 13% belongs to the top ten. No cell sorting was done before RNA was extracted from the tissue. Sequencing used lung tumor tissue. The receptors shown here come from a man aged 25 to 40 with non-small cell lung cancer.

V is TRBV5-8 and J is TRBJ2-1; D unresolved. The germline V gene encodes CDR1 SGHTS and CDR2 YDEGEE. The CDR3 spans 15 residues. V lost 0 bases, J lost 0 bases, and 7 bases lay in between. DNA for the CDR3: TGTGCCAGCAGCTTGGGCTCTAGCTCCTACAATGAGCAGTTCTTC. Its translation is CASSLGSSSYNEQFF.

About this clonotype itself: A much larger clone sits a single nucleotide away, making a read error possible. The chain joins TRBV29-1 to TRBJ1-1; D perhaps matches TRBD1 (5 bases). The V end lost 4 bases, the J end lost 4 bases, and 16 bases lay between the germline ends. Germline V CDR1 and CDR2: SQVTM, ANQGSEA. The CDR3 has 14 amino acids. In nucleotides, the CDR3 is TGCAGCGTTGTGACTTGGGGCCAGAGCACTGAAGCTTTCTTT. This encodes CSVVTWGQSTEAFF.

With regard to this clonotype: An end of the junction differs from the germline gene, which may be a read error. The CDR3 protein is CAGSLRGIGEYGYTF. As DNA, the CDR3 is TGTGCCGGCAGCTTGAGAGGGATAGGGGAGTATGGCTACACCTTT. The rearrangement joins TRBV5-4 to TRBJ1-2, with D possibly TRBD1 on 5 matching bases. Looked up from germline, CDR1 is SGHNT and CDR2 is YYREEE (reference sequence). This CDR3 region has 15 residues.

CDR3 residues: CSAREGSQGRMGRTQYF. For the CDR3, the DNA is TGCAGTGCTAGAGAAGGGAGTCAGGGGAGGATGGGGCGGACCCAGTACTTC. The chain recombines TRBV20-1 with TRBJ2-5; the D call may be TRBD1 or TRBD2 (6 bases each). V lost 0 bases and J 7 bases, leaving 24 bases between the germline ends. CDR3 length: 17 amino acids. Germline V gene sequence: CDR1 DFQATT, CDR2 SNEGSKA (reference sequence).

The DNA of the CDR3 is TGCGCCAGCAGCTTTGACGAGGGACCCTACGAGCAGTACTTC. Amino acid sequence: CASSFDEGPYEQYF. The chain is built from TRBV5-1 and TRBJ2-7, with D perhaps given as TRBD1 or TRBD2 (5 bases each). Trimming pared 2 bases from V and 2 bases from J, leaving 11 bases between. Germline lookup yields CDR1 SGHRS and CDR2 YFSETQ. The CDR3 consists of 14 residues. Full variable domain (missing parts from reference TRBV5-1 and TRBJ2-7): KAGVTQTPRYLIKTRGQQVTLSCSPISGHRSVSWYQQTPGQGLQFLFEYFSETQRNKGNFPGRFSGRQFSNSRSEMNVSTLELGDSALYLCASSFDEGPYEQYFGPGTRLTVT.

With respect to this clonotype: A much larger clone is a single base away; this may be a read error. CDR3 in amino acids: CASTDGTPNTEAFF. The DNA of the CDR3 is TGTGCCAGCACCGACGGGACGCCGAACACTGAAGCTTTCTTT. The rearrangement uses TRBV7-8 and TRBJ1-1; tentative D call: TRBD1 (5 bases). V lost 7 bases to trimming and J lost 1 base, with 13 bases between them. The V gene's germline CDR1 is SGHVS and CDR2 FQNEAQ. The CDR3 consists of 14 residues.

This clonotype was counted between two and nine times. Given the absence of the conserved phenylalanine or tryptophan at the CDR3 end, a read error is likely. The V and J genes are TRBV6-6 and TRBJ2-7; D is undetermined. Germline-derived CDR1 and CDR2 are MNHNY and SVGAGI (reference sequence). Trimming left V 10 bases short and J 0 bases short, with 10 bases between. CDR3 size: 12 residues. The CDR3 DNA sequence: TGTGCCATTAGTAGGAGCTCCTACGAGCAGTACTCC. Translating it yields CAISRSSYEQYS.

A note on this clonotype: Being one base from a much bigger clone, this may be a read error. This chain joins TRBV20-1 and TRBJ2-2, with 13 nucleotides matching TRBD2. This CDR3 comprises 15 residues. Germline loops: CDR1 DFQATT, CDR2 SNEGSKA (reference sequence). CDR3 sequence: CSARGTSGAFGEQFF. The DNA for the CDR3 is TGCAGTGCCCGGGGGACTAGCGGGGCTTTCGGGGAGCAGTTTTTT.

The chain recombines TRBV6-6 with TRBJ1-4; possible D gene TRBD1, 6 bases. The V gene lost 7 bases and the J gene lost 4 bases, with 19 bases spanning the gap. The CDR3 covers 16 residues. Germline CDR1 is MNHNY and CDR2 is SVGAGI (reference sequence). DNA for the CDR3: TGTGCCAGCACCTCCGCGTGGGGGGCAAATAATGAAAAACTGTTTTTT. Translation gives CASTSAWGANNEKLFF.

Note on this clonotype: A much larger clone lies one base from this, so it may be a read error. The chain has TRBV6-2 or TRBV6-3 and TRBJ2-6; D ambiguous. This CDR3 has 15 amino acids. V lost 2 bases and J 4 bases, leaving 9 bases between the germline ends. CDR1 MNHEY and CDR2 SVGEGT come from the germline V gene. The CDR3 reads CASSYRTEGANVLTF. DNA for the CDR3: TGTGCCAGCAGTTACCGGACGGAAGGGGCCAACGTCCTGACTTTC.

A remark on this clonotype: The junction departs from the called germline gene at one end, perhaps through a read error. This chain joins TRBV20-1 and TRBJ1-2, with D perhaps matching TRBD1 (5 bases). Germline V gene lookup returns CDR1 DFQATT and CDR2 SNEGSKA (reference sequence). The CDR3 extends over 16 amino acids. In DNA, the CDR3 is TGCAGCGCTAGAGATTCAGGGAGCGGAGTTAACTATGGCTACACCTTC. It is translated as CSARDSGSGVNYGYTF.

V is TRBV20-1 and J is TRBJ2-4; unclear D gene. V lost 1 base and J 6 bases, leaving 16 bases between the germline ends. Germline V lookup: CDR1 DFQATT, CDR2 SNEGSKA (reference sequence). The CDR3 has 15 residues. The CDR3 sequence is CSARGSTLTINIQYF. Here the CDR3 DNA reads TGCAGTGCTAGAGGATCAACGCTAACCATAAACATTCAGTACTTC.

The CDR3 spells CASCLRPLGSSPLHF. DNA of the CDR3: TGTGCCAGCTGTCTGAGACCGCTAGGGAGTTCACCCCTCCACTTT. V usage is TRBV6-1 and J usage is TRBJ1-6; D gene uncertain. Trimming removed 8 bases from V and 9 bases from J, with 20 bases in between. The CDR3 sequence is 15 residues long. CDR1 is MNHNS and CDR2 is SASEGT in the germline V gene.

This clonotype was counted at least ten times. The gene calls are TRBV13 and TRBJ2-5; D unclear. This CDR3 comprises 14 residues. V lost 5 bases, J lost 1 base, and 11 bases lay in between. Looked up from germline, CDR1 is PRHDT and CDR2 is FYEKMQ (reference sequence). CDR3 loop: CASSPPTSQETQYF. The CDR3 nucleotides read TGTGCCAGCAGCCCCCCGACGAGCCAAGAGACCCAGTACTTC.

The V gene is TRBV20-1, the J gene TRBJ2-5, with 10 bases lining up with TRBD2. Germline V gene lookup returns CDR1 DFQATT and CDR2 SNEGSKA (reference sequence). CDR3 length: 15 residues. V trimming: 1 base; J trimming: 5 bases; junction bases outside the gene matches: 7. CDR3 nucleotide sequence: TGCAGTGCTAGAGGTCTAGCGGGAGCAGACGAGACCCAGTACTTC. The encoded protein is CSARGLAGADETQYF.

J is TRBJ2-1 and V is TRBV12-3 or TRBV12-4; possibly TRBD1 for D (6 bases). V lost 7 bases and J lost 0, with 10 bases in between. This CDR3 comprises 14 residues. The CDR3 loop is CASNWGPSYNEQFF. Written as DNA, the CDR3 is TGTGCCAGCAATTGGGGGCCCTCCTACAATGAGCAGTTCTTC.

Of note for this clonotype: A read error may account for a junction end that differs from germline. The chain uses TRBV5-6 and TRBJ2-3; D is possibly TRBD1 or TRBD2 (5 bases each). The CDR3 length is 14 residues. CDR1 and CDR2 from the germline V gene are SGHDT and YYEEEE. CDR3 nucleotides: TGTGCTAGCAGCTCGGACGGGGCCGTAGATACGCAGTATTTT. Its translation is CASSSDGAVDTQYF.

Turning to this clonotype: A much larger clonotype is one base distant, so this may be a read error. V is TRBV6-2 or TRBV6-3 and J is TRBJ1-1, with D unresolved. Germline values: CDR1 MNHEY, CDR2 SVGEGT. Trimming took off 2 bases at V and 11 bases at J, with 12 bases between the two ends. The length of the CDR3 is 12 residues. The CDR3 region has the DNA TGTGCCAGCAGTTACCCTTTCCCTTACGCTTTCTTT. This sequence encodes CASSYPFPYAFF.

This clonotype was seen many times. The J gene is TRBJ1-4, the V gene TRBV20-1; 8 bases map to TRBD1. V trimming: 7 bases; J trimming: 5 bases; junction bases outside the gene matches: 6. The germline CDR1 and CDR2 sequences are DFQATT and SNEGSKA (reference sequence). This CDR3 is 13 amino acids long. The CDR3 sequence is CSVPGQENEKLFF. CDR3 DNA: TGCAGTGTTCCGGGACAGGAGAATGAAAAACTGTTTTTT.

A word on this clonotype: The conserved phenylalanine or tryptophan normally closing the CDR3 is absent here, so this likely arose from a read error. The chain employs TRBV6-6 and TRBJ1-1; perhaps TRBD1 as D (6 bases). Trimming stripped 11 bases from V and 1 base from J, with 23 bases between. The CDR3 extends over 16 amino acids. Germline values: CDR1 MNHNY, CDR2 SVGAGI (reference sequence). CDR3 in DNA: TGTGCCGGCATCGACTCCCCCGGGACACCGAACACTGAAGCTTTCCTT. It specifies CAGIDSPGTPNTEAFL.

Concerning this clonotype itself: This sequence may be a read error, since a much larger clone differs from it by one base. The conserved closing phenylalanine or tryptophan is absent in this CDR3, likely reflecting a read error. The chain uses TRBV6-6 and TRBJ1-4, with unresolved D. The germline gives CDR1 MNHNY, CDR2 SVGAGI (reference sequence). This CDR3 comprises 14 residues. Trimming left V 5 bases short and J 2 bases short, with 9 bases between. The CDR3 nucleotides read TGTGCCAGCAGTCGGCCTAAGACTAATGAAAAACTGTTTATT. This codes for CASSRPKTNEKLFI.